The 25 T cell receptor beta chains given below trace back to one sample, sequenced in a study of PD-L1 blockade in urothelial cancer. Sequencing was performed with immunoSEQ multiplex PCR; in TCRdb, only in-frame clones are kept and a portion is missing. The data show 40,000 to 45,000 clones, roughly 86% seen once. The source material was PBMCs, sampled around atezolizumab (anti-PD-L1) treatment. Every receptor here comes from a man in his 70s with urothelial cancer.

This rearrangement joins TRBV9 to TRBJ2-1; TRBD1 matches at 7 bases. Germline-derived CDR1 and CDR2 are SGDLS and YYNGEE. The length of the CDR3 is 15 residues. V was pared by 0 bases and J by 6 bases, with 6 bases of the junction left unmatched. CDR3 loop: CASSVGEGAANEQFF. The CDR3 bases are TGTGCCAGCAGCGTAGGTGAGGGGGCGGCCAATGAGCAGTTCTTC.

The V gene is TRBV5-6, the J gene TRBJ1-2; D possibly corresponds to TRBD1 (5 bases). Germline V CDR1 and CDR2: SGHDT, YYEEEE. The V gene lost 0 bases and the J gene lost 1 base, with 10 bases spanning the gap. The CDR3 covers 15 residues. In nucleotides, the CDR3 is TGTGCCAGCAGCTTGGAACAGGCGAATAACTATGGCTACACCTTC. Its protein product is CASSLEQANNYGYTF.

This rearrangement joins TRBV4-2 to TRBJ2-3; 8 nucleotides align to TRBD2. Trimming removed 0 bases from V and 4 bases from J; junction bases left unmatched: 12. The germline CDR1 and CDR2 sequences are LGHNA and YNFKEQ. The CDR3 length is 18 residues. CDR3 in DNA: TGTGCCAGCAGCCAAGAAGAGATTTCGAGCGGGAGACCAGATACGCAGTATTTT. Protein: CASSQEEISSGRPDTQYF.

The V gene is TRBV10-3, the J gene TRBJ2-5; 7 nucleotides match TRBD2. Germline V CDR1 and CDR2: ENHRY, SYGVKD. CDR3 length: 14 residues. V shed 2 bases, J shed 7 bases, and the junction held 7 bases outside the gene matches. CDR3 loop: CAISESGTSGTQYF. CDR3 in DNA: TGTGCCATCAGTGAGAGCGGGACCAGCGGGACCCAGTACTTC.

This chain links TRBV7-9 with TRBJ1-1, with D unclear. This CDR3 has 14 amino acids. V was cut by 5 bases and J by 1 base, with 11 bases left in between. From germline, CDR1 is SEHNR and CDR2 FQNEAQ (reference sequence). This chain's CDR3 is CASSTYPGNTEAFF. In DNA form, the CDR3 reads TGTGCCAGCAGCACCTACCCTGGGAACACTGAAGCTTTCTTT.

The chain combines TRBV30 with TRBJ1-2; D possibly corresponds to TRBD1 (5 bases). This CDR3 spans 11 amino acids. V was shortened by 8 bases and J by 9 bases, with 16 bases between the two germline ends. Germline assignment: CDR1 GTSNPN and CDR2 SVGIG (reference sequence). CDR3 region: CAVTSGGRYTF. Here the CDR3 DNA reads TGTGCCGTCACTTCGGGGGGTCGCTACACCTTC.

The V and J genes are TRBV29-1 and TRBJ1-1; D is perhaps TRBD1 (5 bases). The germline gives CDR1 SQVTM, CDR2 ANQGSEA. The CDR3 contains 15 residues. Trimming left V 6 bases short and J 0 bases short, with 17 bases between. Here the CDR3 reads CSVLLPGVMNTEAFF. The CDR3 nucleotides read TGCAGCGTCCTCCTTCCGGGGGTTATGAACACTGAAGCTTTCTTT.

The V gene is TRBV19, the J gene TRBJ2-6; 7 bases align to TRBD1. The CDR3 loop spans 16 amino acids. The germline V gene has CDR1 LNHDA and CDR2 SQIVND (reference sequence). J was trimmed by 4 bases and V by 3 bases; bases with no gene match: 6. The CDR3 DNA reads TGTGCCAGTAGTATGGGGACAGCGCAAGGGGCCAACGTCCTGACTTTC. Its protein is CASSMGTAQGANVLTF. Full variable domain (rest looked up from reference TRBV19 and TRBJ2-6): DGGITQSPKYLFRKEGQNVTLSCEQNLNHDAMYWYRQDPGQGLRLIYYSQIVNDFQKGDIAEGYSVSREKKESFPLTVTSAQKNPTAFYLCASSMGTAQGANVLTFGAGSRLTVL.

The rearrangement uses TRBV7-6 and TRBJ2-3; perhaps TRBD1 as D (6 bases). V was clipped by 0 bases and J by 5 bases, with 15 bases between them. Germline CDR1 reads SGHVS; CDR2 reads FNYEAQ. The CDR3 loop spans 16 amino acids. The DNA of the CDR3 is TGTGCCAGCAGCTTAGCGCTTGGTCAGGGGCGAGATACGCAGTATTTT. Translation gives CASSLALGQGRDTQYF.

The chain carries TRBV9 and TRBJ1-1, with D tentatively TRBD1 (5 bases). CDR3 length: 15 amino acids. The V gene lost 0 bases and the J gene lost 1 base, with 10 bases spanning the gap. The V gene's germline CDR1 is SGDLS and CDR2 YYNGEE. CDR3 sequence reads: CASSVVGGGNTEAFF. CDR3 DNA: TGTGCCAGCAGCGTAGTCGGGGGAGGGAACACTGAAGCTTTCTTT.

The V and J genes are TRBV6-1 and TRBJ2-5; perhaps TRBD2 as D (5 bases). The ends were cut back, 1 base at V and 9 bases at J, with 18 bases in the middle. This CDR3 has 15 residues. Germline V gene sequence: CDR1 MNHNS, CDR2 SASEGT. In DNA, the CDR3 is TGTGCCAGCAGTGAAGAAGAGGGAAGAGCTGTGGCCCAGTACTTC. It codes for CASSEEEGRAVAQYF.

The J gene is TRBJ1-6, the V gene TRBV30; 9 bases agree with TRBD1. Germline CDR1 is GTSNPN and CDR2 is SVGIG (reference sequence). CDR3 length: 14 amino acids. V was clipped by 1 base and J by 8 bases; unmatched bases: 3. The CDR3 spells CAWSAGQGYSPLHF. CDR3 coding DNA: TGTGCCTGGAGTGCGGGACAGGGATATTCACCCCTCCACTTT. Based on the CDR3 plus reference TRBV30 and TRBJ1-6, the full variable domain is SQTIHQWPATLVQPVGSPLSLECTVEGTSNPNLYWYRQAAGRGLQLLFYSVGIGQISSEVPQNLSASRPQDRQFILSSKKLLLSDSGFYLCAWSAGQGYSPLHFGNGTRLTVT.

The V and J genes are TRBV6-6 and TRBJ2-4; the match to TRBD2 covers 7 bases. J was trimmed by 2 bases and V by 8 bases; bases with no gene match: 3. This CDR3 region has 13 residues. The germline CDR1 and CDR2 sequences are MNHNY and SVGAGI (reference sequence). CDR3 residues: CASAGVTKNIQYF. The DNA for the CDR3 is TGTGCCAGCGCGGGGGTAACCAAAAACATTCAGTACTTC.

Details on this clone: Other nucleotide sequences in the sample specify the same CDR3. The rearrangement links TRBV29-1 to TRBJ1-2, with 7 positions matching TRBD1. The CDR3 runs 13 residues. Germline V gene sequence: CDR1 SQVTM, CDR2 ANQGSEA. As DNA, the CDR3 is TGCAGGGGTCGTCACAGGGGACTCTATGGCTACACCTTC. Protein sequence: CRGRHRGLYGYTF. The whole variable domain, filled in from reference TRBV29-1 and TRBJ1-2, reads SAVISQKPSRDICQRGTSLTIQCQVDSQVTMMFWYRQQPGQSLTLIATANQGSEATYESGFVIDKFPISRPNLTFSTLTVSNMSPEDSSIYLCRGRHRGLYGYTFGSGTRLTVV.

This chain connects TRBV6-5 to TRBJ2-5; a possible D gene is TRBD2 (6 bases). Germline lookup yields CDR1 MNHEY and CDR2 SVGAGI. This CDR3 has 15 amino acids. Trimming pared 5 bases from V and 4 bases from J, leaving 17 bases between. CDR3 in amino acids: CASSAGGLAGETQYF. DNA of the CDR3: TGTGCCAGCAGTGCAGGAGGGCTAGCAGGAGAGACCCAGTACTTC.

This clone was seen a few times. The chain employs TRBV7-2 and TRBJ2-3; 11 bases map to TRBD2. Looked up from germline, CDR1 is SGHTA and CDR2 is FQGNSA. V shed 2 bases and J 3 bases; nucleotides not matched to a gene: 7. The CDR3 consists of 17 residues. This CDR3 reads CASSLRTLAGGTDTQYF. The CDR3 bases are TGTGCCAGCAGCTTAAGGACCCTAGCGGGAGGAACAGATACGCAGTATTTT.

The chain links TRBV7-8 to TRBJ2-3, with D perhaps matching TRBD1 (7 bases). The CDR3 is 16 residues long. Germline CDR1 reads SGHVS; CDR2 reads FQNEAQ. Trimming removed 4 bases from V and 0 bases from J, with 14 bases in between. In DNA form, the CDR3 reads TGTGCCAGCAGCTCCCAGGGGGGCGGGAGCACAGATACGCAGTATTTT. Its translation: CASSSQGGGSTDTQYF.

The chain links TRBV5-1 to TRBJ2-1; TRBD2 is a possible D gene (6 bases). Trimming took off 4 bases at V and 6 bases at J, with 14 bases between the two ends. The CDR3 loop spans 14 amino acids. Germline V gene lookup returns CDR1 SGHRS and CDR2 YFSETQ. CDR3 DNA: TGCGCCAGCAGCCCTGGGGACTTTCCCAATGAGCAGTTCTTC. It codes for CASSPGDFPNEQFF.

This clone has just a few counts. The genes are TRBV6-6 and TRBJ1-1; TRBD1 matches at 8 bases. V was clipped by 5 bases and J by 12 bases; unmatched bases: 8. This CDR3 spans 12 amino acids. The V gene's germline CDR1 is MNHNY and CDR2 SVGAGI (reference sequence). Written as DNA, the CDR3 is TGTGCCAGCAGTCCGGACAGGGAGGTATCTTTCTTT. It codes for CASSPDREVSFF.

The J gene is TRBJ1-4, the V gene TRBV7-9; no reliable D call. The CDR3 loop spans 15 amino acids. Between the trimmed V and J ends, which lost 6 bases and 0 bases, there was a span of 11 bases. The germline CDR1 and CDR2 sequences are SEHNR and FQNEAQ (reference sequence). The CDR3 region has the DNA TGTGCCAGCAGTCCGACGCTAGCAACTAATGAAAAACTGTTTTTT. Its translation: CASSPTLATNEKLFF.

The chain employs TRBV9 and TRBJ1-1; no firm D call. V shed 5 bases and J shed 3 bases, with 11 bases lying between them. CDR1 and CDR2 from the germline V gene are SGDLS and YYNGEE. The CDR3 length is 13 residues. The chain's CDR3 is CASSRGRDTEAFF. CDR3 bases: TGTGCCAGCAGTCGGGGTCGGGACACTGAAGCTTTCTTT. Drawing the rest from reference TRBV9 and TRBJ1-1, the complete variable domain is DSGVTQTPKHLITATGQRVTLRCSPRSGDLSVYWYQQSLDQGLQFLIQYYNGEERAKGNILERFSAQQFPDLHSELNLSSLELGDSALYFCASSRGRDTEAFFGQGTRLTVV.

The chain carries TRBV7-8 and TRBJ2-5, with 8 positions matching TRBD2. CDR1 and CDR2 (germline): SGHVS, FQNEAQ. The J segment lost 5 bases and the V segment lost 5 bases, leaving 10 bases of the junction unmatched. The CDR3 loop spans 15 amino acids. CDR3 region: CASSPPGTSRETQYF. The CDR3 DNA reads as TGTGCCAGCAGCCCACCCGGGACTAGTCGTGAGACCCAGTACTTC.

V and J are TRBV7-9 and TRBJ2-7; weak D call: TRBD2 (6 bases). There are 15 residues in the CDR3. Germline CDR1 SEHNR, CDR2 FQNEAQ (reference sequence). The germline V and J ends were trimmed by 1 base and 2 bases, with 12 bases remaining between them. DNA for the CDR3: TGTGCCAGCAGCTTAGGGGGGAGGTCCCCCTACGAGCAGTACTTC. It yields the protein CASSLGGRSPYEQYF. Full variable domain (remainder filled in from reference TRBV7-9 and TRBJ2-7): DTGVSQNPRHKITKRGQNVTFRCDPISEHNRLYWYRQTLGQGPEFLTYFQNEAQLEKSRLLSDRFSAERPKGSFSTLEIQRTEQGDSAMYLCASSLGGRSPYEQYFGPGTRLTVT.

The sample holds a few counts of this clone. The chain recombines TRBV5-5 with TRBJ2-7; 12 nucleotides match TRBD1. The CDR3 spans 14 residues. CDR1 is SGHKS and CDR2 is YYEKEE in the germline V gene (reference sequence). V was pared by 0 bases and J by 7 bases, with 2 bases of the junction left unmatched. The CDR3 here is CASSLGGQGAEQYF. The CDR3 DNA reads as TGTGCCAGCAGCTTGGGGGGACAGGGGGCAGAGCAGTACTTC.

This clone was recorded once. The V gene is TRBV7-2, the J gene TRBJ1-1; tentative D call: TRBD1 (6 bases). The germline gives CDR1 SGHTA, CDR2 FQGNSA. The CDR3 runs to 15 residues. V was pared by 5 bases and J by 1 base, with 14 bases between. The CDR3 spells CASSEDRLSNTEAFF. CDR3 DNA: TGTGCCAGCAGCGAAGACAGGTTATCGAACACTGAAGCTTTCTTT.